This entry lists 2 T cell receptor beta chains sequenced from one sample in a study of radiotherapy plus CTLA-4 blockade in lung cancer listed by TCRdb under 2018. Library preparation used the immunoSEQ multiplex PCR assay. Sourced from immuneACCESS, this table was stored by TCRdb with only in-frame sequences that have V and J called. A share of the clones is absent; for the studies checked, an unresolved V gene accounts for under half, and the remainder has no known explanation. The table for this sample lists about 78,000 clones; around 88% of them were counted only once. The leading ten clones occupy approximately 2% of the sample. The sequencing here drew on peripheral blood, taken from a patient treated with radiotherapy plus ipilimumab. Source of these receptors: a human donor with non-small cell lung cancer who had a partial response to radiotherapy plus ipilimumab.

As DNA, the CDR3 is TGTGCCACCAGCAGAGATCAAGGGACATACTATGGCTACACCTTC. Protein product: CATSRDQGTYYGYTF. The chain employs TRBV15 and TRBJ1-2, with D maybe TRBD1 (6 bases). Trimming stripped 0 bases from V and 3 bases from J, with 11 bases between. CDR3 length: 15 amino acids. In germline, CDR1 is LNHNV, CDR2 YYDKDF (reference sequence).

The genes are TRBV10-3 and TRBJ2-3; D not resolved. V was shortened by 2 bases and J by 0 bases, with 9 bases between the two germline ends. Germline assignment: CDR1 ENHRY and CDR2 SYGVKD. The CDR3 contains 15 residues. CDR3 sequence reads: CAISETASSTDTQYF. The CDR3 bases are TGTGCCATCAGTGAGACAGCCTCTAGCACAGATACGCAGTATTTT.